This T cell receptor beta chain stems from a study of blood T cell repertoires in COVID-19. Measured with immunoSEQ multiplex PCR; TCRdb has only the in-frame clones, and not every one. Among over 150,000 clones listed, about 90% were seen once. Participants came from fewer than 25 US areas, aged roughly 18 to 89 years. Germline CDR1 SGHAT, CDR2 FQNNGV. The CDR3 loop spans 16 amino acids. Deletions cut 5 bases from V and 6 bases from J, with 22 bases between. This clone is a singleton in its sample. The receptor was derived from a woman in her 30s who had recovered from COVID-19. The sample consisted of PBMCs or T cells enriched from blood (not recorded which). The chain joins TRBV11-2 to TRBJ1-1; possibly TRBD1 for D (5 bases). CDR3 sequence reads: CASSPSGVRDGSEAFF. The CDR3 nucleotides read TGTGCCAGCAGCCCCAGCGGGGTCAGGGATGGTTCTGAAGCTTTCTTT.